Listed below are T cell receptor beta chains from one sample, sequenced in a study of blood T cell repertoires in COVID-19. The protocol was immunoSEQ multiplex PCR, while the TCRdb copy is restricted to in-frame clones and leaves out a portion. Of fewer than 350,000 clones in the sample, roughly 90% were seen once. What was sequenced was PBMCs or T cells enriched from blood (not recorded which). All receptors come from a woman between 25 and 40 years old who had recovered from COVID-19. The CDR3 runs from the conserved cysteine through the conserved F or W. Fields, in order: CDR3 length, J gene, clone size, V gene, D gene, CDR3 protein, CDR3 DNA. The D gene is left open where the match is weak. Size is omitted from some rows. Given values are once, few, many or a class for expanded clones.

12	TRBJ1-2	.	TRBV28	.	CASSLESYGYTF	TGTGCCAGCAGTTTAGAGTCGTATGGCTACACCTTC
17	TRBJ2-3	.	TRBV15	TRBD2	CATSRDMAGGATDTQYF	TGTGCCACCAGCAGAGATATGGCGGGAGGGGCCACAGATACGCAGTATTTT
15	TRBJ1-1	.	TRBV9	.	CASRRDTGRNTEAFF	TGTGCCAGCAGAAGAGACACAGGGCGGAACACTGAAGCTTTCTTT
17	TRBJ2-3	.	TRBV9	TRBD1	CASSAPSRDRGTDTQYF	TGTGCCAGCAGCGCCCCGAGCCGGGACAGGGGGACAGATACGCAGTATTTT
13	TRBJ1-6	few	TRBV6-4	TRBD1	CASRQGANSPLHF	TGTGCCAGTCGACAGGGGGCCAATTCACCCCTCCACTTT
11	TRBJ1-1	.	TRBV10-3	.	CAIGGGTEAFF	TGTGCCATCGGGGGGGGCACTGAAGCTTTCTTT
12	TRBJ2-5	many	TRBV24-1	.	CATSGMQETQYF	TGTGCCACCAGCGGGATGCAAGAGACCCAGTACTTC
14	TRBJ1-2	.	TRBV9	.	CASSRVEVNYGYTF	TGTGCCAGCAGCCGAGTCGAAGTTAACTATGGCTACACCTTC
16	TRBJ2-2	.	TRBV19	.	CASSIDRTTYTGELFF	TGTGCCAGTAGTATAGATAGGACAACTTACACCGGGGAGCTGTTTTTT
15	TRBJ2-7	.	TRBV4-3	TRBD1	CASSQGDRGTYEQYF	TGCGCCAGCAGCCAAGGGGACAGGGGGACCTACGAGCAGTACTTC
17	TRBJ1-4	.	TRBV11-2	.	CASRTIPDSATNEKLFF	TGTGCCAGCAGGACCATCCCGGACAGCGCAACTAATGAAAAACTGTTTTTT
12	TRBJ2-7	.	TRBV4-1	.	CASSQDLEGRCF	TGCGCCAGCAGCCAAGATCTGGAGGGACGATGCTTC
18	TRBJ2-6	.	TRBV27	TRBD2	CASKVRASGRSGANVLTF	TGTGCCAGCAAGGTTCGGGCTAGCGGGAGATCTGGGGCCAACGTCCTGACTTTC
16	TRBJ1-6	.	TRBV6-2/TRBV6-3	TRBD1	CASSYGAGTGGSPLHF	TGTGCCAGCAGTTACGGTGCCGGGACAGGGGGATCACCCCTCCACTTT
14	TRBJ2-1	.	TRBV6-5	TRBD2	CASRERGGPDEQFF	TGTGCCAGCAGAGAGCGGGGGGGCCCGGATGAGCAGTTCTTC
16	TRBJ1-3	.	TRBV14	TRBD1	CASSHRGQATGNTIYF	TGTGCCAGCAGCCACCGGGGACAGGCTACAGGAAACACCATATATTTT
13	TRBJ1-2	.	TRBV6-2/TRBV6-3	.	CASSSDIHYGYTF	TGTGCCAGCAGCTCCGACATCCACTATGGCTACACCTTC
14	TRBJ2-7	.	TRBV24-1	.	CATSDRRGPYEQYF	TGTGCCACCAGTGATCGCAGGGGACCCTACGAGCAGTACTTC
16	TRBJ1-2	.	TRBV4-1	TRBD1	CASSLTGGVTNYGYTF	TGCGCCAGCAGCCTTACAGGGGGAGTTACCAACTATGGCTACACCTTC
14	TRBJ1-2	.	TRBV9	.	CASSVDFRDTGYTF	TGTGCCAGCAGCGTGGACTTCCGGGACACCGGCTACACCTTC
18	TRBJ2-7	.	TRBV7-3	TRBD1	CASSLGPRGGQSIYEQYF	TGTGCCAGCAGCTTAGGCCCTCGAGGGGGACAGAGCATCTACGAGCAGTACTTC
12	TRBJ1-3	.	TRBV5-1	.	CASGTPGNTIYF	TGCGCCAGCGGGACTCCCGGAAACACCATATATTTT
14	TRBJ2-7	.	TRBV25-1	.	CASSEWGGSYEQYF	TGTGCCAGCAGTGAATGGGGAGGTTCCTACGAGCAGTACTTC
17	TRBJ2-5	.	TRBV3-1/TRBV3-2	TRBD2	CASSQWVAGALQETQYF	TGTGCCAGCAGCCAATGGGTAGCGGGGGCCCTCCAAGAGACCCAGTACTTC
11	TRBJ1-1	.	TRBV29-1	.	CSVSKNTEAFF	TGCAGCGTTTCAAAGAACACTGAAGCTTTCTTT
14	TRBJ1-4	once	TRBV19	TRBD1	CASSRTGDDEKLFF	TGTGCCAGTAGTAGGACAGGGGACGATGAAAAACTGTTTTTT
17	TRBJ1-1	few	TRBV28	.	CASSLLRGRLRGTEAFF	TGTGCCAGCAGTTTATTACGTGGACGGCTCCGGGGTACTGAAGCTTTCTTT
15	TRBJ2-7	.	TRBV7-6	TRBD1	CASSLGTGQSYEQYF	TGTGCCAGCAGCTTGGGGACAGGGCAATCCTACGAGCAGTACTTC
13	TRBJ1-2	.	TRBV7-2	.	CASSLTPKYGYTF	TGTGCCAGCAGCTTAACACCGAAATATGGCTACACCTTC
16	TRBJ1-3	.	TRBV19	.	CASSPRGHHSGNTIYF	TGTGCCAGTAGTCCCAGGGGCCATCACTCTGGAAACACCATATATTTT
13	TRBJ1-1	.	TRBV6-5	TRBD1	CASSPQGVTEAFF	TGTGCCAGCAGTCCACAGGGGGTGACTGAAGCTTTCTTT
17	TRBJ1-3	few	TRBV3-1/TRBV3-2	TRBD1	CASSRTGTGMSGNTIYF	TGTGCCAGCAGCCGTACCGGGACAGGGATGTCTGGAAACACCATATATTTT
16	TRBJ2-4	.	TRBV9	.	CASSSTSGQAKNIQYF	TGTGCCAGCAGCTCAACGTCCGGTCAAGCCAAAAACATTCAGTACTTC
15	TRBJ2-5	.	TRBV2	TRBD1	CASSGDRAGDETQYF	TGTGCCAGCAGTGGGGACAGGGCGGGCGACGAGACCCAGTACTTC
17	TRBJ2-7	.	TRBV5-4	TRBD2	CASTPGLAGADAYEQYF	TGTGCCAGCACCCCCGGGCTAGCGGGGGCAGATGCCTACGAGCAGTACTTC